The 14 T cell receptor beta chains in this list originate from one sample, sequenced in a study of T-cell reconstitution after alpha-beta-depleted transplantation in children. This sample's TCRbeta library carried unique molecular identifier barcodes. TCRdb reprocessed the PCR reads via MiXCR and lists one record per CDR3 protein. Among about 640,000 distinct CDR3 sequences listed, 16% were seen once. The input for sequencing was PBMCs from the stem cell graft donor, taken from the stem cell graft. All receptors come from a human donor who donated a stem cell graft to a child with acute myeloid leukemia.

This clonotype has a handful of counts. CDR3 residues: CASSSRHRRVTEAFF. In nucleotides, the CDR3 is TGTGCCAGCAGTAGCCGGCACAGAAGGGTAACTGAAGCTTTCTTT. The genes are TRBV25-1 and TRBJ1-1; no firm D call. Trimming stripped 5 bases from V and 5 bases from J, with 18 bases between. The CDR3 is 15 residues long. CDR1 is MGHDK, CDR2 SYGVNS, per germline.

In its sample, this clonotype was seen many times. The J gene is TRBJ2-1, the V gene TRBV20-1; D not resolved. The germline V gene encodes CDR1 DFQATT and CDR2 SNEGSKA (reference sequence). Between the trimmed V and J ends, which lost 6 bases and 0 bases, there was a span of 12 bases. This CDR3 contains 14 residues. The CDR3 is CSAGRWGSYNEQFF. In DNA form, the CDR3 reads TGCAGTGCCGGACGGTGGGGCTCCTACAATGAGCAGTTCTTC.

Many counts were recorded for this clonotype. V is TRBV12-3 or TRBV12-4 and J is TRBJ2-1, with D unclear. The CDR3 has 12 amino acids. V shed 5 bases and J shed 7 bases, with 9 bases lying between them. Here the CDR3 reads CASSDLMNEQFF. CDR3 sequence (DNA): TGTGCCAGCAGTGACCTCATGAATGAGCAGTTCTTC.

This clonotype has only a few counts. The chain is built from TRBV6-5 and TRBJ2-3; the match to TRBD1 covers 9 bases. Trimming at V came to 0 bases and at J to 4 bases, leaving 5 bases not matched to a gene. The CDR3 extends over 16 amino acids. Per the germline V gene, CDR1 is MNHEY and CDR2 is SVGAGI. CDR3 amino acids: CASSYSHTGGPDTQYF. As DNA, the CDR3 is TGTGCCAGCAGTTACTCCCATACAGGGGGCCCAGATACGCAGTATTTT.

This sequence joins TRBV7-2 and TRBJ2-7; possibly TRBD1 or TRBD2 for D (7 bases each). Trimming left V 5 bases short and J 7 bases short, with 15 bases between. Germline V gene sequence: CDR1 SGHTA, CDR2 FQGNSA. The CDR3 is 13 amino acids. CDR3 region: CASSAGGEGEQYF. The CDR3 nucleotides read TGTGCCAGCAGCGCAGGGGGGGAGGGGGAGCAGTACTTC. The whole variable domain, remainder taken from reference TRBV7-2 and TRBJ2-7, is GAGVSQSPSNKVTEKGKDVELRCDPISGHTALYWYRQSLGQGLEFLIYFQGNSAPDKSGLPSDRFSAERTGGSVSTLTIQRTQQEDSAVYLCASSAGGEGEQYFGPGTRLTVT.

In its sample, this clonotype was seen many times. As DNA, the CDR3 is TGCAGCGTTGTCCGAATGACAGGGGGCGAGCAGTACTTC. This gives the protein CSVVRMTGGEQYF. The chain combines TRBV29-1 with TRBJ2-7; 9 bases are shared with TRBD1. Trimming at V came to 4 bases and at J to 6 bases, leaving 7 bases not matched to a gene. The CDR3 is made up of 13 amino acids. Germline CDR1 and CDR2: SQVTM and ANQGSEA.

This clonotype was observed at least ten times. The V call is TRBV20-1, the J call TRBJ2-7; TRBD2 matches 8 bases. The CDR3 sequence is 15 residues long. V trimming: 0 bases; J trimming: 0 bases; junction bases outside the gene matches: 4. Germline V gives CDR1 DFQATT, CDR2 SNEGSKA (reference sequence). DNA for the CDR3: TGCAGTGCTAGAGATCGGGGGGGCGCCTCCTACGAGCAGTACTTC. This encodes CSARDRGGASYEQYF.

The V gene is TRBV20-1, the J gene TRBJ2-7; TRBD1 might be the D (5 bases). Germline CDR1 reads DFQATT; CDR2 reads SNEGSKA (reference sequence). This CDR3 has 14 residues. Trimming removed 4 bases at V and 2 bases at J, with 15 bases between. This CDR3 is CSAISTGRTYEQYF. The DNA of the CDR3 is TGCAGTGCTATTTCCACAGGACGCACCTACGAGCAGTACTTC.

The chain joins TRBV4-1 to TRBJ1-5; D remains ambiguous. The CDR3 has 17 amino acids. The germline gives CDR1 MGHRA, CDR2 YSYEKL. Deletions cut 5 bases from V and 1 base from J, with 18 bases between. The CDR3 sequence is CASSYQDSVGSNQPQHF. The CDR3 bases are TGCGCCAGCAGCTACCAAGATTCCGTGGGAAGCAATCAGCCCCAGCATTTT.

The V and J genes are TRBV12-3 or TRBV12-4 and TRBJ2-6; 9 bases align to TRBD1. V shed 6 bases and J 0 bases; nucleotides not matched to a gene: 3. CDR3 length equals 16 residues. CDR3 bases: TGTGCCAGCAGGGGGGACAGGGCCTCTGGGGCCAACGTCCTGACTTTC. Translating gives CASRGDRASGANVLTF.

The V and J genes are TRBV11-1 and TRBJ1-4, with a possible D match to TRBD1 (5 bases). Germline assignment: CDR1 SGHAT and CDR2 FQDESV (reference sequence). With 2 bases removed from V and 8 bases from J, the gap between germline ends came to 9 bases. This CDR3 contains 13 residues. The CDR3 sequence: CASSLYRSEKLFF. The DNA of the CDR3 is TGTGCCAGCAGCTTATACAGGAGCGAAAAACTGTTTTTT.

This clonotype was recorded at least ten times. This rearrangement joins TRBV29-1 to TRBJ2-7; a possible D gene is TRBD1 (6 bases). Per germline, CDR1 SQVTM and CDR2 ANQGSEA. The CDR3 loop spans 14 amino acids. Between the trimmed V and J ends, which lost 7 bases and 7 bases, there was a span of 23 bases. In nucleotides, the CDR3 is TGCAGCGCAGCGCCGTCTTCAGGGGCCGGGGAGCAGTACTTC. As protein: CSAAPSSGAGEQYF.

This clonotype was observed at least ten times. The chain is built from TRBV29-1 and TRBJ1-2; TRBD1 matches 9 bases. The CDR3 spans 14 residues. Germline CDR1 SQVTM, CDR2 ANQGSEA. V gave up 4 bases and J gave up 8 bases; unmatched junction bases: 11. The chain's CDR3 is CSVVGGQGVVGYTF. CDR3 nucleotide sequence: TGCAGCGTTGTGGGGGGACAGGGCGTGGTGGGCTACACCTTC.

The DNA of the CDR3 is TGCAGTGCTAGAGATCTCGGACTAGCGGGGATGTATGGTGAGCAGTTCTTC. Its translation is CSARDLGLAGMYGEQFF. J is TRBJ2-1 and V is TRBV20-1, with TRBD2 identical over 12 bases. Germline V lookup: CDR1 DFQATT, CDR2 SNEGSKA (reference sequence). The CDR3 contains 17 residues. J lost 9 bases, V lost 0 bases, and 12 bases had no gene match.